These T cell receptor beta chains were read from a single sample in a study of cytomegalovirus exposure and HLA in healthy donors. TCRdb's copy holds only in-frame clones and misses some; the assay was immunoSEQ multiplex PCR. The table records over 150,000 clones, roughly 70% of them present only once. Sequenced material: PBMCs. The receptors originated from a woman aged 45 to 65 in good health and CMV-seropositive. Both conserved end residues are part of each CDR3. The D gene is left open where the match is weak. Clone size is not always given. Where it is, it says once, few, many or a class for expanded clones.

v_gene,abundance,d_gene,j_gene,CDR3nt,CDR3aa
TRBV5-1,-,-,TRBJ1-4,TGCGCCAGCAGCCCGGCGGGGGGGGCAACTAATGAAAAACTGTTTTTT,CASSPAGGATNEKLFF
TRBV2,-,TRBD1,TRBJ1-2,TGTGCCAGTCCCGGGACAGGGGGAAAAGGCAACTATGGCTACACCTTC,CASPGTGGKGNYGYTF
TRBV6-1,-,TRBD2,TRBJ2-5,TGTGCCAGCAGTGAATGGGGTCTAGCGGGGCCCAACAGGGAGACCCAGTACTTC,CASSEWGLAGPNRETQYF
TRBV18,-,-,TRBJ1-2,TGTGCCAGCTCCTTGAGGGCAGAAGGAGGCTACACCTTC,CASSLRAEGGYTF
TRBV18,once,TRBD2,TRBJ2-5,TGTGCCAGCTCGCCTAGGACGGGCGGGGGGACCGAAGAGACCCAGTACTTC,CASSPRTGGGTEETQYF
TRBV5-1,-,TRBD2,TRBJ2-7,TGCGCCAGCAGCCCGGGGGGGTCAGGCGTCTCCTACGAGCAGTACTTC,CASSPGGSGVSYEQYF
TRBV6-6,-,TRBD1,TRBJ1-2,TGTGCCAGCAGTTACCTTCTCGCAGGGGGCGACTATGGCTACACCTTC,CASSYLLAGGDYGYTF
TRBV6-1,once,-,TRBJ1-5,TGTGCCAGCAGTGAAATGGGGGCCAATCAGCCCCAGCATTTT,CASSEMGANQPQHF
TRBV6-6,-,-,TRBJ1-5,TGTGCCAGCAGTTACTCGGGGAGTAATAGGAATCAGCCCCAGCATTTT,CASSYSGSNRNQPQHF
TRBV12-5,-,TRBD1,TRBJ1-2,TGTGCTAGTGGCCCCGGTCCCGGGACAGGGAGGGACTATGGCTACACCTTC,CASGPGPGTGRDYGYTF
TRBV5-8,-,TRBD2,TRBJ2-1,TGTGCCAGCAGCCGAGGACTAGCAGGGTACAATGAGCAGTTCTTC,CASSRGLAGYNEQFF
TRBV2,-,TRBD1,TRBJ1-6,TGTGCCAGCAGCGGACAGGTTTATAATTCACCCCTCCACTTT,CASSGQVYNSPLHF
TRBV25-1,-,-,TRBJ2-1,TGTGCCAGCGGACAAAGGGGCCCTGCCTACAATGAGCAGTTCTTC,CASGQRGPAYNEQFF
TRBV21-1,-,-,TRBJ2-7,TGTGCCAGCAGTGGACAGGGGGCCTCCTACGAGCAGTACTTC,CASSGQGASYEQYF
TRBV5-1,-,-,TRBJ2-5,TGCGCCAGCAGCAGCCTGACGGGGTGGGGAGAGACCCAGTACTTC,CASSSLTGWGETQYF
TRBV6-1,-,-,TRBJ1-6,TGTGCCAGCAGCTACAGGGTATATAATTCACCCCTCCACTTT,CASSYRVYNSPLHF
TRBV25-1,-,-,TRBJ1-1,TGTGCCAGCAGTGAAGAGGTTAACACTGAAGCTTTCTTT,CASSEEVNTEAFF
TRBV4-2,-,-,TRBJ2-1,TGTGCCAGCAGCCAAGGTAACCGGGGAAGGGACAATGAGCAGTTCTTC,CASSQGNRGRDNEQFF
TRBV5-6,few,-,TRBJ2-7,TGTGCCAGCAGCCGAGGGGGACCTGACGAGCAGTACTTC,CASSRGGPDEQYF
TRBV13,few,-,TRBJ2-7,TGTGCCAGCAGCTCCCATACAGGGAAGTTCGCCTACGAGCAGTACTTC,CASSSHTGKFAYEQYF
TRBV10-2,-,-,TRBJ1-2,TGCGCCAGCAGTGGGGGGCCAGACTTAAAGTATGGCTACACCTTC,CASSGGPDLKYGYTF
TRBV5-1,-,TRBD1,TRBJ1-1,TGCGCCAGCAGTTCGGGACAGAAGAACACTGAAGCTTTCTTT,CASSSGQKNTEAFF
TRBV5-1,-,TRBD1,TRBJ1-2,TGCGCCAGCAGCTTGGCCCCGGACAGGGGCTCATGGGGCTACACCTTC,CASSLAPDRGSWGYTF
TRBV7-9,few,TRBD1,TRBJ1-1,TGTGCCAGCAGCTTTCATGTGGTAGGACAGGGTTGGAACACTGAAGCTTTCTTT,CASSFHVVGQGWNTEAFF
TRBV4-1,-,TRBD1,TRBJ1-2,TGCGCCAGCAGCCAAGATCTAGGGGGCGTAAGCTATGGCTACACCTTC,CASSQDLGGVSYGYTF
TRBV5-6,-,-,TRBJ1-2,TGTGCCAGCAGCGGTTCGGGGGGGACGAACTATGGCTACACCTTC,CASSGSGGTNYGYTF
TRBV11-2,-,-,TRBJ2-7,TGTGCCAGCAGCTACGAGGCGGGCTCCTACGAGCAGTACTTC,CASSYEAGSYEQYF
TRBV27,-,TRBD2,TRBJ2-7,TGTGCCAGCAGCCTCTCCCCTAGCGGCTACGAGCAGTACTTC,CASSLSPSGYEQYF
TRBV10-1,-,-,TRBJ2-3,TGCGCCAGCAGTGAGGGGACTGCCACAGATACGCAGTATTTT,CASSEGTATDTQYF
TRBV29-1,-,TRBD1,TRBJ2-2,TGCAGCGTCTGGGACAGGGGGAGGTCCGGGGAGCTGTTTTTT,CSVWDRGRSGELFF
TRBV6-6,-,-,TRBJ1-6,TGTGCCAGCAGCTCCGACAGAGTTAATTCACCCCTCCACTTT,CASSSDRVNSPLHF
TRBV7-9,few,-,TRBJ1-1,TGTGCCAGCAGCCAACAGGGAAACACTGAAGCTTTCTTT,CASSQQGNTEAFF